This T cell receptor (beta chain) was recovered during a study of shared clonotypes between healthy human individuals (dated by TCRdb to 2020 to 2021). About the full investigation: Three men and two women, aged 18 to 49 years, made up the cohort. Different laboratories and diverse techniques were used to prepare libraries and sequence TCR repertoires, to increase sequencing depth and limit assay-specific biases. To estimate repertoire size and how much clonotype sharing occurs between individuals, the study deeply sequenced the blood TCR repertoires of several healthy adults. Per donor, three plates each were used for CD4 naive and CD4 memory, two for CD8 naive, and one for CD8 memory. Between about 0.8 and 9.5 billion PBMCs per donor were obtained by leukapheresis. General conclusions and limits of the study: Compared with non-shared clonotypes, the clonotypes found in all four sorted-subset donors had higher generation probabilities. Based on pairwise subsampling, the degree of clonotype sharing among donors was expected to be affected by sequencing depth. The small number of donors limited the genetic and exposure-history diversity represented. Sharing across four donors was observed for about 4.8% of naive CD4, about 3.2% of naive CD8, about 2.3% of memory CD4, and approximately 0.41% of memory CD8 clonotypes. Sampling was limited to blood, and TCR repertoires in tissue likely differ from TCR repertoires in blood. Incomplete sequencing was indicated by rarefaction of sorted-subset datasets, despite the large sequencing depth. Naive subsets generally had larger estimated clonotype richness than memory subsets did.

TCR CDR3 regions were amplified from genomic DNA by multiplex PCR using the deep immunoSEQ assay. Extracted genomic DNA from each cell subset was distributed evenly across all wells of several immunoSEQ 96-well plates, and each plate was treated as a replicate. For sorted subsets, each replicate PCR was loaded with 200 ng genomic DNA, equivalent to 25,000 to 35,000 T cell genomes. The purified libraries were quantified using a Qubit 3.0 fluorometer, sized with a Bioanalyzer 2100, and then quantified again using the KAPA Library Quantification kit. Every immunoSEQ 96-well plate was sequenced on a separate single-read 150-cycle Illumina NextSeq 550 flow cell. The paper's processing steps were these. The immunoSEQ output contained only junctional sequences without quality scores, so filtering could not match that applied to full-length reads. To assign V/J genes and CDR3, sequences were annotated using PyIR, a Python wrapper for IgBLAST v1.9, with IMGT germline references. Reads were filtered out if the reads had weak V/J assignments (E-value above 1e-6), no CDR3, stop codons, out-of-frame junctions, or ambiguous translated residues. V3J clonotypes were defined as sequences sharing an identical inferred V gene, J gene, and CDR3 amino acid sequence. Percentage overlap between repertoires was calculated by dividing the number of shared unique clonotypes by the size of the smaller repertoire. Richness of each repertoire was evaluated using RTK rarefaction, the Chao1 estimator, and Recon v2.1 estimates of unobserved clonotypes. OLGA was used to compute generation probabilities for all TCRbeta clonotypes that the gDNA method yielded from four donors. This is the immuneACCESS table as TCRdb keeps it, with only in-frame sequences that have V and J called. A part of the clones is gone; compared with another copy, unresolved V genes explain less than half, and the rest is unexplained. The DNA was the basis for D and trimming; V, J and clone size are from that table. This sample comprises roughly 760,000 clones, around 72% of them detected only once. The ten largest clonotypes hold roughly 1.7% of the sample.

This clone has a single count. Its binding antigen is unknown. No much larger clone exists at a distance of one base, and base qualities are not known. Sequences MNHEY (CDR1) and SVGAGI (CDR2) are obtained from the germline V gene. Trimming removed 6 bases from V and 5 bases from J, leaving 17 bases between the germline ends. From the cysteine through the phenylalanine, the CDR3 covers 15 amino acids. CDR3 DNA only is kept here, 45 bases in frame from base 1. Donors were healthy HIV-negative adults with no recently reported acute infections or vaccinations. Every donor was a Caucasian adult residing in Nashville, Tennessee, USA. CD4+ T cells were enriched by magnetic negative selection; naive cells were then positively selected on CD45RA, and the negative fraction formed the memory subset. Blood was collected by leukapheresis, and PBMCs were isolated by Ficoll-Histopaque density gradient centrifugation and then cryopreserved in liquid nitrogen vapor phase. Analytical flow cytometry was used to check the purity and quantity of each magnetically sorted T cell population. Each sorted fraction had its genomic DNA isolated and then quantified by UV absorbance on a Nanodrop 2000c.

The sequence came from a woman between 25 and 40 years old in good health. The sequenced sample was memory CD4+ T cells sorted from blood. The cell subset or site label on this specimen signifies: CD45RA-negative fraction. Recombination connected TRBV6-5 to TRBJ1-3, with the D gene uncertain. The DNA sequence is as follows: TGTGCCAGCAGCCGCCCGGCAGGCGGTAGAAACACCATATATTTT. This is translated as CASSRPAGGRNTIYF.